This T cell receptor (beta chain) emerged from a study of neoadjuvant nivolumab and ipilimumab in lung cancer. This clone has a single count. Germline V gene lookup returns CDR1 SEHNR and CDR2 FQNEAQ (reference sequence). Trimming pared 1 base from V and 2 bases from J, leaving 14 bases between. The CDR3 spans 16 residues. The data were produced by immunoSEQ multiplex PCR, yet TCRdb's version contains in-frame clones alone and is incomplete. Here the sample spans about 26,000 clones, about 81% being singletons. Sequenced material: tumor tissue, taken after neoadjuvant nivolumab, alone or with ipilimumab, at or shortly before surgery. The chain employs TRBV7-9 and TRBJ1-2, with D perhaps matching TRBD1 (6 bases). The clonotype originates from an adult with non-small cell lung cancer. The CDR3 loop reads CASSLVAGALNYGYTF. CDR3 sequence (DNA): TGTGCCAGCAGCTTAGTGGCAGGGGCTCTGAACTATGGCTACACCTTC. Combining the CDR3 with reference TRBV7-9 and TRBJ1-2 gives the whole variable domain DTGVSQNPRHKITKRGQNVTFRCDPISEHNRLYWYRQTLGQGPEFLTYFQNEAQLEKSRLLSDRFSAERPKGSFSTLEIQRTEQGDSAMYLCASSLVAGALNYGYTFGSGTRLTVV.